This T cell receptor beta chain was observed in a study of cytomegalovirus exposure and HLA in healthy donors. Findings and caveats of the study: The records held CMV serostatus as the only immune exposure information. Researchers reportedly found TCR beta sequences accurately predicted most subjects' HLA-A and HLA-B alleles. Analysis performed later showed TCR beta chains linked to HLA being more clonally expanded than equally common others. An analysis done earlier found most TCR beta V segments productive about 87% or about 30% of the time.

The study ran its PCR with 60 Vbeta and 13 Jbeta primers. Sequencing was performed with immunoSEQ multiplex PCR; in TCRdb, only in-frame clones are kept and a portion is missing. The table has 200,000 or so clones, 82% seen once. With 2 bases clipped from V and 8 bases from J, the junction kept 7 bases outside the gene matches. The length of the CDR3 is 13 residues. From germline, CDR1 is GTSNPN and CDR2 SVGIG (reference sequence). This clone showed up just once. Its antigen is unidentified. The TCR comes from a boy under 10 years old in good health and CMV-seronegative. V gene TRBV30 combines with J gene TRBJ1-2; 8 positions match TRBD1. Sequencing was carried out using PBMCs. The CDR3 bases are TGTGCCTGGAGTCGACAGGGGATGGGGGGCTACACCTTC. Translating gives CAWSRQGMGGYTF.